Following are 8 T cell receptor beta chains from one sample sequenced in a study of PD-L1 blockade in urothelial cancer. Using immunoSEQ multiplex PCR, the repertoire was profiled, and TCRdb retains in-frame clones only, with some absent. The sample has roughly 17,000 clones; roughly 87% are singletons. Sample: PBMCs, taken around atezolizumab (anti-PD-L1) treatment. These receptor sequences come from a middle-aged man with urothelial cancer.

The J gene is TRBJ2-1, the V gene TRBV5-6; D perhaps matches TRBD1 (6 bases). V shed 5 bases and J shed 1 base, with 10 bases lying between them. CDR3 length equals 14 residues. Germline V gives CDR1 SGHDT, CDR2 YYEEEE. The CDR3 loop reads CASSQGSSYNEQFF. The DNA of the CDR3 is TGTGCCAGCAGTCAGGGGTCATCCTACAATGAGCAGTTCTTC.

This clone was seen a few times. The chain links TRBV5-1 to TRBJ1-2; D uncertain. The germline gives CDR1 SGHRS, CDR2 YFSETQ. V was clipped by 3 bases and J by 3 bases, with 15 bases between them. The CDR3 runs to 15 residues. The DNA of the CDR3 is TGCGCCAGCAGCTACGGAGGGTGGGGTCACTATGGCTACACCTTC. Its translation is CASSYGGWGHYGYTF.

CDR3 coding DNA: TGCGCCAGCAGCCCTGGGACACAGGAAAAACTGTTTTTT. Translated, it gives CASSPGTQEKLFF. The chain recombines TRBV4-3 with TRBJ1-4; tentatively, D is TRBD1 (6 bases). CDR1 and CDR2 from the germline V gene are LGHNA and YSLEER. CDR3 length equals 13 residues. With 4 bases removed from V and 8 bases from J, the gap between germline ends came to 11 bases.

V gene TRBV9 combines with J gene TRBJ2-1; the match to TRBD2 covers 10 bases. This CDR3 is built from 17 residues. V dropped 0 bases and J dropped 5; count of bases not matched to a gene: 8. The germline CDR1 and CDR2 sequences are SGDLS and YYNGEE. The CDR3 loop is CASSVATSGNRNNEQFF. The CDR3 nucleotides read TGTGCCAGCAGCGTAGCAACTAGCGGGAATAGAAACAATGAGCAGTTCTTC.

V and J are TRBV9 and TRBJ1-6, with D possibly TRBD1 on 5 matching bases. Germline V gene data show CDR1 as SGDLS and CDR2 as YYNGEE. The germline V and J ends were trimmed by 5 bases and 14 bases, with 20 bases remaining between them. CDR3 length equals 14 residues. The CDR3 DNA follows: TGTGCCAGCAGATTCCGGGGCCGGGGAGGATCCCTCCACTTT. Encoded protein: CASRFRGRGGSLHF.

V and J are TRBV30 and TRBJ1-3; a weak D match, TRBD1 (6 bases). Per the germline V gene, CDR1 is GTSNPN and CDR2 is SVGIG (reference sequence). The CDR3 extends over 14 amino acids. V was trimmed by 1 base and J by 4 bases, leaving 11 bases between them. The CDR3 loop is CAWSGWGRGNTIYF. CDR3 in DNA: TGTGCCTGGAGTGGGTGGGGGCGCGGAAACACCATATATTTT.

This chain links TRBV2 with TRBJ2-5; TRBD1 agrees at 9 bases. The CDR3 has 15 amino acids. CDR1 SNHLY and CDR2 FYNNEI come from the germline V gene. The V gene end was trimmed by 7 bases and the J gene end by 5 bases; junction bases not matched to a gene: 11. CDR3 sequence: CASKAGQGLRETQYF. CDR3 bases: TGTGCCAGCAAGGCAGGACAGGGGTTAAGGGAGACCCAGTACTTC.

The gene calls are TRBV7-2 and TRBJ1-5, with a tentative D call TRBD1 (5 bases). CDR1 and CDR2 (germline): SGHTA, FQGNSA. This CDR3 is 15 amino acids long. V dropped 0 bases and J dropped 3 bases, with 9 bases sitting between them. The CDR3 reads CASSLAWGLNQPQHF. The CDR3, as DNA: TGTGCCAGCAGCTTAGCGTGGGGACTCAATCAGCCCCAGCATTTT.